A single sample is the source of the 5 T cell receptor beta chains below, sequenced in a study of control samples from healthy donors and cancer patients. Data came from immunoSEQ multiplex PCR; TCRdb stores just in-frame clones and leaves some out. Among more than 110,000 clones listed, around 85% were seen once. Sequencing was carried out using blood. Receptors were obtained from a woman between 25 and 40 years old in good health.

The rearrangement joins TRBV10-2 to TRBJ2-7; D uncertain. V was clipped by 6 bases and J by 0 bases, with 6 bases between them. CDR3 length: 12 residues. Germline V gene data show CDR1 as WSHSY and CDR2 as SAAADI. The CDR3 loop is CASSASSYEQYF. CDR3 DNA sequence: TGCGCCAGCAGCGCCAGCTCCTACGAGCAGTACTTC.

This chain's CDR3 is CASSFRQGGNQPQHF. The DNA for the CDR3 is TGTGCCAGCAGCTTCCGACAGGGTGGGAATCAGCCCCAGCATTTT. The chain recombines TRBV7-8 with TRBJ1-5; 7 positions match TRBD1. The ends lost 3 bases at V and 4 bases at J; junction bases unmatched: 6. Germline V gene lookup returns CDR1 SGHVS and CDR2 FQNEAQ. This CDR3 region has 15 residues.

This chain uses TRBV5-1 with TRBJ1-3, with a tentative D call TRBD1 (6 bases). The V gene's germline CDR1 is SGHRS and CDR2 YFSETQ. Trimming removed 3 bases at V and 1 base at J, with 14 bases between. This CDR3 contains 16 residues. The CDR3 sequence: CASSWDSRGSGNTIYF. The CDR3 DNA sequence: TGCGCCAGCAGCTGGGACTCGAGGGGGTCTGGAAACACCATATATTTT.

The chain employs TRBV5-4 and TRBJ2-7; TRBD2 agrees at 11 bases. CDR1 is SGHNT, CDR2 YYREEE, per germline (reference sequence). CDR3 length: 15 amino acids. With 4 bases clipped from V and 3 bases from J, the junction kept 6 bases outside the gene matches. In DNA, the CDR3 is TGTGCCAGCAGCCGTATAGCGGGAGGGGACTACGAGCAGTACTTC. Translated: CASSRIAGGDYEQYF.

J is TRBJ1-5 and V is TRBV19; 8 bases are shared with TRBD1. After removal of 6 bases from V and 2 bases from J, the junction contained 15 bases not matched to a gene. Germline CDR1 reads LNHDA; CDR2 reads SQIVND (reference sequence). The CDR3 has 18 residues. In nucleotides, the CDR3 is TGTGCCAGTAGCCTGGCGGGACAGGTCGGTCGGGGCAATCAGCCCCAGCATTTT. Translating gives CASSLAGQVGRGNQPQHF. Supplemented by reference TRBV19 and TRBJ1-5, the full variable domain reads DGGITQSPKYLFRKEGQNVTLSCEQNLNHDAMYWYRQDPGQGLRLIYYSQIVNDFQKGDIAEGYSVSREKKESFPLTVTSAQKNPTAFYLCASSLAGQVGRGNQPQHFGDGTRLSIL.